A selection of T cell receptor beta chains follows, all from one sample in a study of a mutant IDH1 vaccine in newly diagnosed glioma. Profiled with immunoSEQ multiplex PCR; TCRdb holds only in-frame clones, not every one. Here the sample spans about 50,000 clones, around three quarters being singletons. Their antigens are not known. This sample comprised PBMCs, obtained from a glioma patient whose treatment included an IDH1 peptide vaccine. These receptors all come from a man in his forties or fifties with glioma. The CDR3 runs from the conserved cysteine through the conserved F or W. The order of the fields is clone size, V gene, D gene, J gene, CDR3 protein, CDR3 DNA. D genes are given only for firm matches. The listing skips clone size in some rows; elsewhere it reads once, few, many or a size class.

clone_size: -; v_call: TRBV27; d_call: TRBD1; j_call: TRBJ2-7; cdr3_aa: CASRDRAYEQYF; cdr3_nt: TGTGCCAGCAGGGACAGGGCCTACGAGCAGTACTTC
clone_size: -; v_call: TRBV6-1; d_call: TRBD1; j_call: TRBJ2-1; cdr3_aa: CASRPGQGFNEQFF; cdr3_nt: TGTGCCAGCAGGCCGGGACAGGGGTTCAATGAGCAGTTCTTC
clone_size: -; v_call: TRBV30; d_call: TRBD1; j_call: TRBJ1-5; cdr3_aa: CAWNRQGRNQPQHF; cdr3_nt: TGTGCCTGGAACCGACAGGGGAGGAATCAGCCCCAGCATTTT
clone_size: once; v_call: TRBV19; d_call: -; j_call: TRBJ2-1; cdr3_aa: CASGGLAYNEQFF; cdr3_nt: TGTGCCAGTGGGGGGCTAGCCTACAATGAGCAGTTCTTC
clone_size: -; v_call: TRBV10-3; d_call: -; j_call: TRBJ2-6; cdr3_aa: CAISDSFGAPLSGANVLTF; cdr3_nt: TGTGCCATCAGTGACTCCTTTGGGGCACCTCTCTCTGGGGCCAACGTCCTGACTTTC
clone_size: few; v_call: TRBV7-9; d_call: -; j_call: TRBJ1-2; cdr3_aa: CASRPENYGYTF; cdr3_nt: TGTGCCAGCAGACCAGAAAACTATGGCTACACCTTC
clone_size: -; v_call: TRBV25-1; d_call: TRBD1; j_call: TRBJ2-3; cdr3_aa: CASSRTGGTDTQYF; cdr3_nt: TGTGCCAGCAGTAGGACAGGGGGAACAGATACGCAGTATTTT
clone_size: -; v_call: TRBV7-8; d_call: TRBD1; j_call: TRBJ2-2; cdr3_aa: CASSLQGVNTGELFF; cdr3_nt: TGTGCCAGCAGCTTACAGGGGGTGAACACCGGGGAGCTGTTTTTT
clone_size: -; v_call: TRBV18; d_call: -; j_call: TRBJ2-7; cdr3_aa: CASSLYPSYEQYF; cdr3_nt: TGTGCCAGCTCCCTTTACCCCTCGTACGAGCAGTACTTC
clone_size: once; v_call: TRBV15; d_call: -; j_call: TRBJ2-7; cdr3_aa: CATSLDTSYEQYF; cdr3_nt: TGTGCCACCAGCCTTGACACATCCTACGAGCAGTACTTC
clone_size: -; v_call: TRBV30; d_call: -; j_call: TRBJ2-7; cdr3_aa: CAWSLDEQYF; cdr3_nt: TGTGCCTGGAGCCTGGACGAGCAGTACTTC
clone_size: -; v_call: TRBV14; d_call: -; j_call: TRBJ1-4; cdr3_aa: CASSPRNPIEKLFF; cdr3_nt: TGTGCCAGCAGCCCCCGTAATCCGATTGAAAAACTGTTTTTT
clone_size: -; v_call: TRBV4-2; d_call: -; j_call: TRBJ2-7; cdr3_aa: CASSLNGGLYEQYF; cdr3_nt: TGTGCCAGCAGCCTTAACGGGGGTCTGTACGAGCAGTACTTC
clone_size: -; v_call: TRBV5-6; d_call: -; j_call: TRBJ1-4; cdr3_aa: CASSFQGTNEKLFF; cdr3_nt: TGTGCCAGCAGCTTCCAGGGCACTAATGAAAAACTGTTTTTT
clone_size: -; v_call: TRBV4-2; d_call: TRBD1; j_call: TRBJ1-2; cdr3_aa: CASSQAQGRNYGYTF; cdr3_nt: TGTGCCAGCAGCCAAGCACAGGGGAGGAACTATGGCTACACCTTC
clone_size: -; v_call: TRBV6-6; d_call: TRBD1; j_call: TRBJ1-1; cdr3_aa: CASTQGDRVRTEAFF; cdr3_nt: TGTGCCAGCACCCAGGGGGACAGAGTTCGGACTGAAGCTTTCTTT
clone_size: -; v_call: TRBV30; d_call: TRBD2; j_call: TRBJ2-7; cdr3_aa: CAWSIGRGGKGYEQYF; cdr3_nt: TGTGCCTGGAGTATCGGCCGGGGGGGGAAGGGATACGAGCAGTACTTC
clone_size: -; v_call: TRBV7-2; d_call: TRBD2; j_call: TRBJ2-2; cdr3_aa: CASSLALLAGGSGTGELFF; cdr3_nt: TGTGCCAGCAGCTTAGCGCTTCTAGCGGGGGGTTCGGGCACCGGGGAGCTGTTTTTT
clone_size: few; v_call: TRBV7-2; d_call: -; j_call: TRBJ2-2; cdr3_aa: CASSLAYQTGELFF; cdr3_nt: TGTGCCAGCAGCTTAGCGTACCAGACCGGGGAGCTGTTTTTT
clone_size: -; v_call: TRBV28; d_call: -; j_call: TRBJ1-5; cdr3_aa: CASRMTVSNQPQHF; cdr3_nt: TGTGCCAGCAGGATGACAGTTAGCAATCAGCCCCAGCATTTT
clone_size: -; v_call: TRBV10-1; d_call: -; j_call: TRBJ2-1; cdr3_aa: CASSPRSSYNEQFF; cdr3_nt: TGCGCCAGCAGCCCCAGGTCCTCCTACAATGAGCAGTTCTTC
clone_size: -; v_call: TRBV23-1; d_call: TRBD1; j_call: TRBJ2-7; cdr3_aa: CASSGTVTSYEQYF; cdr3_nt: TGCGCCAGCAGCGGGACAGTCACCTCCTACGAGCAGTACTTC
clone_size: -; v_call: TRBV9; d_call: TRBD1; j_call: TRBJ1-1; cdr3_aa: CASSGRDRGYTEAFF; cdr3_nt: TGTGCCAGCAGCGGGCGGGACAGGGGGTACACTGAAGCTTTCTTT
clone_size: few; v_call: TRBV7-6; d_call: -; j_call: TRBJ1-1; cdr3_aa: CASSFRGQTGTEAFF; cdr3_nt: TGTGCCAGCAGCTTTAGGGGCCAAACGGGCACTGAAGCTTTCTTT
clone_size: -; v_call: TRBV19; d_call: -; j_call: TRBJ2-1; cdr3_aa: CASSITSYNEQFF; cdr3_nt: TGTGCCAGTAGTATAACTAGCTACAATGAGCAGTTCTTC
clone_size: -; v_call: TRBV2; d_call: -; j_call: TRBJ2-1; cdr3_aa: CASSEALHVLNEQFF; cdr3_nt: TGTGCCAGCAGTGAAGCGCTTCACGTCCTCAATGAGCAGTTCTTC
clone_size: -; v_call: TRBV27; d_call: TRBD1; j_call: TRBJ2-1; cdr3_aa: CASSPKQGDEQFF; cdr3_nt: TGTGCCAGCAGTCCCAAACAGGGGGATGAGCAGTTCTTC
clone_size: -; v_call: TRBV29-1; d_call: -; j_call: TRBJ1-2; cdr3_aa: CSVVSQGEGYTF; cdr3_nt: TGCAGCGTTGTCTCACAGGGTGAAGGCTACACCTTC
clone_size: few; v_call: TRBV7-9; d_call: TRBD1; j_call: TRBJ2-5; cdr3_aa: CASSSYRDSETQYF; cdr3_nt: TGTGCCAGCAGCTCGTACCGGGACAGCGAGACCCAGTACTTC
clone_size: -; v_call: TRBV5-4; d_call: -; j_call: TRBJ2-5; cdr3_aa: CASSLSISGAEETQYF; cdr3_nt: TGTGCCAGCAGCTTGTCAATTTCCGGGGCCGAAGAGACCCAGTACTTC
clone_size: once; v_call: TRBV5-6; d_call: -; j_call: TRBJ2-5; cdr3_aa: CASNKYRETQYF; cdr3_nt: TGTGCCAGCAACAAGTACCGGGAGACCCAGTACTTC
clone_size: -; v_call: TRBV10-3; d_call: -; j_call: TRBJ1-2; cdr3_aa: CAIGREDSGGYTF; cdr3_nt: TGTGCCATCGGGCGTGAGGATTCGGGTGGCTACACCTTC
clone_size: -; v_call: TRBV7-2; d_call: TRBD1; j_call: TRBJ2-7; cdr3_aa: CASSLGTGVYEQYF; cdr3_nt: TGTGCCAGCAGCTTAGGGACAGGGGTCTACGAGCAGTACTTC
clone_size: -; v_call: TRBV10-3; d_call: -; j_call: TRBJ1-1; cdr3_aa: CATRLDIENTEAFF; cdr3_nt: TGTGCCACCCGCCTGGACATCGAGAACACTGAAGCTTTCTTT
clone_size: few; v_call: TRBV7-2; d_call: -; j_call: TRBJ2-3; cdr3_aa: CASSLVRETDTQYF; cdr3_nt: TGTGCCAGCAGCTTAGTCCGGGAGACAGATACGCAGTATTTT
clone_size: -; v_call: TRBV19; d_call: -; j_call: TRBJ2-3; cdr3_aa: CASSTRQRTDTQYF; cdr3_nt: TGTGCCAGTAGCACGAGACAGAGAACAGATACGCAGTATTTT
clone_size: -; v_call: TRBV6-1; d_call: -; j_call: TRBJ2-3; cdr3_aa: CASRSYSTDTQYF; cdr3_nt: TGTGCCAGCAGGAGTTACAGCACAGATACGCAGTATTTT
clone_size: -; v_call: TRBV28; d_call: -; j_call: TRBJ1-1; cdr3_aa: CASSFSRYYTEAFF; cdr3_nt: TGTGCCAGCAGTTTCTCGAGGTACTACACTGAAGCTTTCTTT
clone_size: once; v_call: TRBV6-4; d_call: TRBD1; j_call: TRBJ1-1; cdr3_aa: CASRQGARTEAFF; cdr3_nt: TGTGCCAGCAGACAGGGGGCGAGGACTGAAGCTTTCTTT
clone_size: -; v_call: TRBV4-1; d_call: -; j_call: TRBJ2-7; cdr3_aa: CASSQDYGTMQYF; cdr3_nt: TGCGCCAGCAGCCAAGATTACGGGACCATGCAGTACTTC
clone_size: -; v_call: TRBV7-9; d_call: TRBD1; j_call: TRBJ1-2; cdr3_aa: CASSLSSTGRGYGYTF; cdr3_nt: TGTGCCAGCAGCTTATCATCGACAGGGAGAGGCTATGGCTACACCTTC
clone_size: few; v_call: TRBV2; d_call: -; j_call: TRBJ2-7; cdr3_aa: CASSDPGIEQYF; cdr3_nt: TGTGCCAGCAGTGACCCAGGGATCGAGCAGTACTTC